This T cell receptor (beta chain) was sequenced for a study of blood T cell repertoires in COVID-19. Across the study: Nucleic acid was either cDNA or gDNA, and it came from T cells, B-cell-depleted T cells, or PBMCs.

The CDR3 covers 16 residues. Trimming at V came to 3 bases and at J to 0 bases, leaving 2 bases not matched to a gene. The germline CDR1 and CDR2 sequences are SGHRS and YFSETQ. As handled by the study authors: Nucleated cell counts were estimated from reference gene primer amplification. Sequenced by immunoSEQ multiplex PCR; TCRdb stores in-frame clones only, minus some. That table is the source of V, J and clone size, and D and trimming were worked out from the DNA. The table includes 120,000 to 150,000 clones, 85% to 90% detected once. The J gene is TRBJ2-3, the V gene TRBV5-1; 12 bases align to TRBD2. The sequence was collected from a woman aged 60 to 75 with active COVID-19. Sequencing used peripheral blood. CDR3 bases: TGCGCCAGCAGCTGGGGGACTAGCGGGAGCACAGATACGCAGTATTTT. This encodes CASSWGTSGSTDTQYF.